These T cell receptor beta chains were read from a single sample in a study of blood T cell repertoires in COVID-19. The assay was immunoSEQ multiplex PCR, and TCRdb's table has in-frame clones only and misses some. The data show approximately 30,000 clones, more than 80% seen once. Sequencing was done on a sample of peripheral blood. Every receptor here comes from a human donor in a cohort sampled during active COVID-19. Both conserved end residues are part of each CDR3. D genes are given only for firm matches.

v_call	j_call	d_call	cdr3_nt	cdr3_aa
TRBV6-2/TRBV6-3	TRBJ2-3	TRBD2	TGTGCCAGCAGTTGGACTAGCGGGGCAGGGTATTTT	CASSWTSGAGYF
TRBV2	TRBJ1-1	.	TGTGCCAGCAGTGAGGCGTACGGGGGGTTTGAAGCTTTCTTT	CASSEAYGGFEAFF
TRBV5-1	TRBJ2-5	TRBD2	TGCGCCAGCAGCCATGGACCCGTAGGCAGCGGGGGCCAACAAGAGACCCAGTACTTC	CASSHGPVGSGGQQETQYF
TRBV2	TRBJ1-2	TRBD1	TGTGCCAGTGGACAGGGTTCGATCTATGGCTACACCTTC	CASGQGSIYGYTF
TRBV7-9	TRBJ1-1	TRBD1	TGTGCCAGCAGCTATGACAGGGGCTCTGAAGCTTTCTTT	CASSYDRGSEAFF
TRBV3-1/TRBV3-2	TRBJ2-7	TRBD2	TGTGCCAGCAAAAAGGGAGGGACCTACGAGCAGTACTTC	CASKKGGTYEQYF
TRBV10-1	TRBJ2-7	TRBD1	TGCGCCAGAGGGACAGGGGCATACGAGCAGTACTTC	CARGTGAYEQYF
TRBV20-1	TRBJ1-4	.	TGCAGTGCTAGTGATTACCGGGAAGGTGAAAAACTGTTTTTT	CSASDYREGEKLFF
TRBV11-2	TRBJ2-7	.	TGTGCCAGCAGCTTAGATCCGGGAGTCTACGAGCAGTACTTC	CASSLDPGVYEQYF
TRBV7-7	TRBJ2-1	.	TGTGCTAGCAGCTTAGATCGGTCGGGGGAAGGTGAGCAGTTCTTC	CASSLDRSGEGEQFF
TRBV19	TRBJ1-2	.	TGTGCCAGTAGTAGTCCTGGAGTAAACTATGGCTACACCTTC	CASSSPGVNYGYTF
TRBV11-2	TRBJ1-2	.	TGTGCCAGCAGCCCTGACAGCAACTATGGCTACACCTTC	CASSPDSNYGYTF
TRBV27	TRBJ2-5	TRBD2	TGTGCCAGCAGTTTATCTTTTAGCGGGGGGTACCAAGAGACCCAGTACTTC	CASSLSFSGGYQETQYF
TRBV9	TRBJ2-1	TRBD2	TGTGCCAGCAGCGTAGGTAGCGGGGGGCCGGGAGAGCAGTTCTTC	CASSVGSGGPGEQFF
TRBV19	TRBJ1-1	.	TGTGCCAGTAGAGGGGGGGGCCGAACTGAAGCTTTCTTT	CASRGGGRTEAFF